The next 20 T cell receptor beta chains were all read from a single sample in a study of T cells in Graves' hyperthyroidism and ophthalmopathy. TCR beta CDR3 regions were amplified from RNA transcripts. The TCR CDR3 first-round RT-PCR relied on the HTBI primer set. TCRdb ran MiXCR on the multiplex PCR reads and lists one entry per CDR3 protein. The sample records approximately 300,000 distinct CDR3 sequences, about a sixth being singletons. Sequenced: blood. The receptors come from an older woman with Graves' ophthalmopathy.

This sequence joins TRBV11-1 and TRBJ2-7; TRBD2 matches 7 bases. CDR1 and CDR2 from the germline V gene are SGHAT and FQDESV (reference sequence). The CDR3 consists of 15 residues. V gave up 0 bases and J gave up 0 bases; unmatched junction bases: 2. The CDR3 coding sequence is TGTGCCAGCAGCTTAGCGTCTAGCGGCTCCTACGAGCAGTACTTC. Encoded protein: CASSLASSGSYEQYF.

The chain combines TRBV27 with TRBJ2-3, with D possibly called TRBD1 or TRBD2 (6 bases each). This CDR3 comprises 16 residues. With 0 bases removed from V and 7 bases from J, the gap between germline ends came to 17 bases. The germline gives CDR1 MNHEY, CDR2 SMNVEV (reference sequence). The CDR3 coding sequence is TGTGCCAGCAGTTTATCGCCGCCGGGCGGGACATATACGCAGTATTTT. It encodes CASSLSPPGGTYTQYF.

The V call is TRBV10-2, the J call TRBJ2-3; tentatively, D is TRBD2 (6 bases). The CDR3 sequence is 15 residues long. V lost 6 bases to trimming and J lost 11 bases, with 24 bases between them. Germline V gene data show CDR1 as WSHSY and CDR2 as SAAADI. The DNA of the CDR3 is TGCGCCAGCAGCGCGGGACCTCTGGGGGGTCGAGGGCAGTATTTT. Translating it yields CASSAGPLGGRGQYF.

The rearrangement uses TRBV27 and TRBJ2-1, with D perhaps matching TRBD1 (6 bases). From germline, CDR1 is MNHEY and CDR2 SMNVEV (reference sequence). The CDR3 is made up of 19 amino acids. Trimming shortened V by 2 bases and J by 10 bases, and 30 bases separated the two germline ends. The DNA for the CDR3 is TGTGCCAGCAGTTTACGAGGTTTCGATCGGGACAAGGTGTTCGGGGAGCAGTTCTTC. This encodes CASSLRGFDRDKVFGEQFF.

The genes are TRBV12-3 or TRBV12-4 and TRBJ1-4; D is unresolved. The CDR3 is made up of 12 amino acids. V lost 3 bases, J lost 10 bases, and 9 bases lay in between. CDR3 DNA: TGTGCCAGCAGTTTTACCCGCGGAAAACTGTTTTTT. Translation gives CASSFTRGKLFF.

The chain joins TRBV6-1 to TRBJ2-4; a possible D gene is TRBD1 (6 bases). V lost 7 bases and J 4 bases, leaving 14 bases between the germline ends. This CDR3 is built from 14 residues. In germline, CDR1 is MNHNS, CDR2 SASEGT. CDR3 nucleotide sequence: TGTGCCAGCAAGCTGACAGGCTCAAAAAACATTCAGTACTTC. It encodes CASKLTGSKNIQYF.

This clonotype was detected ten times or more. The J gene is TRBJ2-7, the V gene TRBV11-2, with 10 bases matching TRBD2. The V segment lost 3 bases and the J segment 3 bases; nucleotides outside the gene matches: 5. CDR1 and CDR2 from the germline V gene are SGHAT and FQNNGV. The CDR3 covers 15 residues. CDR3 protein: CASSFGLAAYYEQYF. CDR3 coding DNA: TGTGCCAGCAGCTTTGGACTAGCGGCCTACTACGAGCAGTACTTC. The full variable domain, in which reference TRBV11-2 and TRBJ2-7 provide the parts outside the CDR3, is EAGVAQSPRYKIIEKRQSVAFWCNPISGHATLYWYQQILGQGPKLLIQFQNNGVVDDSQLPKDRFSAERLKGVDSTLKIQPAKLEDSAVYLCASSFGLAAYYEQYFGPGTRLTVT.

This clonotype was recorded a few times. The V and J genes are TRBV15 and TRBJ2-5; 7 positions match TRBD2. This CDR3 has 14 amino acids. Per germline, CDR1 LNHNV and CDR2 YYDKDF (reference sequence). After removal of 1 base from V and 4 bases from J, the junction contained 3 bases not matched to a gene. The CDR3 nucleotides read TGTGCCACCAGCAGAGGTACTAGCGTAGAGACCCAGTACTTC. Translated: CATSRGTSVETQYF. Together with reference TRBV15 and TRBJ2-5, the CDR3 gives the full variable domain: DAMVIQNPRYQVTQFGKPVTLSCSQTLNHNVMYWYQQKSSQAPKLLFHYYDKDFNNEADTPDNFQSRRPNTSFCFLDIRSPGLGDTAMYLCATSRGTSVETQYFGPGTRLLVL.

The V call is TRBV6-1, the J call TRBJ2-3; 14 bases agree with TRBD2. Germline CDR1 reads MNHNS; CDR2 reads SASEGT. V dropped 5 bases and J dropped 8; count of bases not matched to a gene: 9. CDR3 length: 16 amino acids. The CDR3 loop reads CASSQTGTSGSGTQYF. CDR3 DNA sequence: TGTGCCAGCAGTCAGACCGGGACTAGCGGGAGCGGTACGCAGTATTTT.

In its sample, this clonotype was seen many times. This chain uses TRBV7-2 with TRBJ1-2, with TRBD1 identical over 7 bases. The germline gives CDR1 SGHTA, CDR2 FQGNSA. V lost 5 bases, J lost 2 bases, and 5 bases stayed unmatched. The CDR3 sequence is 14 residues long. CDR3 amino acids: CASSRETGNYGYTF. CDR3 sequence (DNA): TGTGCCAGCAGCCGTGAGACAGGGAACTATGGCTACACCTTC.

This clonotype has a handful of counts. As DNA, the CDR3 is TGTGCCAGCAGACTAGGGACAGGGAATCAGCCCCAGCATTTT. It codes for CASRLGTGNQPQHF. V usage is TRBV7-2 and J usage is TRBJ1-5; 9 bases align to TRBD1. Germline CDR1 is SGHTA and CDR2 is FQGNSA. With V trimmed by 6 bases and J by 4 bases, 4 bases remained unmatched. There are 14 residues in the CDR3.

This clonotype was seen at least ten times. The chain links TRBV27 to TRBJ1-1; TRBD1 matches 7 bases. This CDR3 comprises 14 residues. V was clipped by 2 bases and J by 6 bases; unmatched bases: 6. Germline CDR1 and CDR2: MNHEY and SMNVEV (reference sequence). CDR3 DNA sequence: TGTGCCAGCAGTTTAGACAGGGCGAGATCTGAAGCTTTCTTT. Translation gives CASSLDRARSEAFF.

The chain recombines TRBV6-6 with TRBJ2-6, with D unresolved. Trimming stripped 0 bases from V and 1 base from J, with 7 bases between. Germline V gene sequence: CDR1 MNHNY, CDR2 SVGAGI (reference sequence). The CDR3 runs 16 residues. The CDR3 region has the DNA TGTGCCAGCAGTTACTCAGTTCCTTCTGGGGCCAACGTCCTGACTTTC. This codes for CASSYSVPSGANVLTF.

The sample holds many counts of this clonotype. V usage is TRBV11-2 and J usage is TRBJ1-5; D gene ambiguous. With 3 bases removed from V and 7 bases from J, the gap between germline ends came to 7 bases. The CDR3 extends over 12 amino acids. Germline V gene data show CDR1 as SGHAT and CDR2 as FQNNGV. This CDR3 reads CASSLEGQPQHF. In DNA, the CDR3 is TGTGCCAGCAGCTTGGAAGGCCAGCCCCAGCATTTT.

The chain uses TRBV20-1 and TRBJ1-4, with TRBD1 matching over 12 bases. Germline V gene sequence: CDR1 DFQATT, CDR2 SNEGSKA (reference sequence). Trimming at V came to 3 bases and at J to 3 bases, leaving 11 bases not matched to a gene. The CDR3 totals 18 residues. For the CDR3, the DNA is TGCAGTGCTAGCTCCGGGACAGGGGGCGGGGGTTCTAATGAAAAACTGTTTTTT. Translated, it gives CSASSGTGGGGSNEKLFF.

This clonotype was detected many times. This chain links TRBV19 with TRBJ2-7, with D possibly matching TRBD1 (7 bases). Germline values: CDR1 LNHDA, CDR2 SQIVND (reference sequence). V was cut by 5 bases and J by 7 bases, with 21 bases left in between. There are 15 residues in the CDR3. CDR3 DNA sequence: TGTGCCAGTAGTGCGAACAGGGGTGTCCGGGGGGAGCAGTACTTC. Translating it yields CASSANRGVRGEQYF.

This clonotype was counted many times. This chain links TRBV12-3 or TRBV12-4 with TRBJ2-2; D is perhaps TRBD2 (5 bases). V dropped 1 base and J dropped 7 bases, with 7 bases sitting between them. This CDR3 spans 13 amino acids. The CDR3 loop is CASSLGEGGELFF. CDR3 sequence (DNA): TGTGCCAGCAGTTTAGGAGAGGGCGGGGAGCTGTTTTTT.

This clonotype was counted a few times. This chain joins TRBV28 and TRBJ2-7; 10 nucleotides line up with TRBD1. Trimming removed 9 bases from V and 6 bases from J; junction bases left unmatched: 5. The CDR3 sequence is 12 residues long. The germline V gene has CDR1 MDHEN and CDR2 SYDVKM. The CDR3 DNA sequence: TGTGCCAGTCGACAGGGGGCGGGCGAGCAGTACTTC. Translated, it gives CASRQGAGEQYF.

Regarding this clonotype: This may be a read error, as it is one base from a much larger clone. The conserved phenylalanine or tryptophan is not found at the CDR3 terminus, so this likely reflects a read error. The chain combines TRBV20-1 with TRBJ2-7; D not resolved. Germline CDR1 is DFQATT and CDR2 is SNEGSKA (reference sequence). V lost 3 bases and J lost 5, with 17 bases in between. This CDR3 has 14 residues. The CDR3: CSASDPTNPNEQYL. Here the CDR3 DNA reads TGCAGTGCTAGCGATCCCACAAACCCCAACGAGCAGTACCTC.

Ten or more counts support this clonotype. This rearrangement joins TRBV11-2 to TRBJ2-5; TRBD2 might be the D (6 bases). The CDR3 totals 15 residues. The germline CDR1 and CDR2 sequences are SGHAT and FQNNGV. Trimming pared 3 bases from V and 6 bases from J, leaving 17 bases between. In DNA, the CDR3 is TGTGCCAGCAGCTTGGATAAAGGGAGGTGGAAGACCCAGTACTTC. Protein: CASSLDKGRWKTQYF.